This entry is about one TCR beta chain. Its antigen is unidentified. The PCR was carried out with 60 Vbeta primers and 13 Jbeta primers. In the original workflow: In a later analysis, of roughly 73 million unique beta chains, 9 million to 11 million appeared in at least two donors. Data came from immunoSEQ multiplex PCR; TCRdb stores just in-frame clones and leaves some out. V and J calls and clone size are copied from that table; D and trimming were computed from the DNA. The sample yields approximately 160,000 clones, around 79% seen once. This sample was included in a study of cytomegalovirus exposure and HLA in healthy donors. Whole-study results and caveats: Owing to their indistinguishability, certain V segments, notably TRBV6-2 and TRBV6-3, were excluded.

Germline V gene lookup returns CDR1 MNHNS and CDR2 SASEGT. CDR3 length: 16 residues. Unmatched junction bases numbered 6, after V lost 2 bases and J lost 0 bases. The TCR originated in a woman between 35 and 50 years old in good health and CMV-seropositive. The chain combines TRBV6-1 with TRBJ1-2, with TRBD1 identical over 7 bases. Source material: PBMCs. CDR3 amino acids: CASSERVDRANYGYTF. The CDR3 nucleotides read TGTGCCAGCAGTGAAAGGGTAGACAGGGCTAACTATGGCTACACCTTC.